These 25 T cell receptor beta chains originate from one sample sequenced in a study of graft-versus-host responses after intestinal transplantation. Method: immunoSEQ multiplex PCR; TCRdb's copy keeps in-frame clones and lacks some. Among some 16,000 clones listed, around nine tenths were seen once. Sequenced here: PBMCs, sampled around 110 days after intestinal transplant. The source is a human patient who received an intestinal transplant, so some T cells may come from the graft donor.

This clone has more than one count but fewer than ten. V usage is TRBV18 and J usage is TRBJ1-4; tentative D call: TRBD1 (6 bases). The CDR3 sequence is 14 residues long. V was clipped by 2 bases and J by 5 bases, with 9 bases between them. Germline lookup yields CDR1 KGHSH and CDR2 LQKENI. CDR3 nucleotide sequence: TGTGCCAGCTCACCAGCGGACAGAAATGAAAAACTGTTTTTT. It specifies CASSPADRNEKLFF. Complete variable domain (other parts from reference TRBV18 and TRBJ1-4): NAGVMQNPRHLVRRRGQEARLRCSPMKGHSHVYWYRQLPEEGLKFMVYLQKENIIDESGMPKERFSAEFPKEGPSILRIQQVVRGDSAAYFCASSPADRNEKLFFGSGTQLSVL.

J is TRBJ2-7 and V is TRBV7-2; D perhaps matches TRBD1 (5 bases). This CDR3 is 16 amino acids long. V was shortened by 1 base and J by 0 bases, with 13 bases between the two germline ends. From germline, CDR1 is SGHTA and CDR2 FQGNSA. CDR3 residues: CASSLGGALSSYEQYF. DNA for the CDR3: TGTGCCAGCAGCTTAGGTGGGGCCCTGAGCTCCTACGAGCAGTACTTC.

CDR3 sequence reads: CASSLYPEQYF. CDR3 sequence (DNA): TGTGCCAGCAGTTTGTACCCCGAGCAGTACTTC. This sequence joins TRBV28 and TRBJ2-7; D remains unclear. Trimming pared 3 bases from V and 6 bases from J, leaving 6 bases between. This CDR3 comprises 11 residues. The germline V gene encodes CDR1 MDHEN and CDR2 SYDVKM.

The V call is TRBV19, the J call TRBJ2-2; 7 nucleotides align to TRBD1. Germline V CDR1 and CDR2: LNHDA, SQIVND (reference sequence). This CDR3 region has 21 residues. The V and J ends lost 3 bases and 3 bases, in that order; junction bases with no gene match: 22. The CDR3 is CASSIRARGLLGSEDTGELFF. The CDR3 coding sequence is TGTGCCAGTAGTATTAGGGCCAGGGGGTTACTTGGCAGCGAGGACACCGGGGAGCTGTTTTTT.

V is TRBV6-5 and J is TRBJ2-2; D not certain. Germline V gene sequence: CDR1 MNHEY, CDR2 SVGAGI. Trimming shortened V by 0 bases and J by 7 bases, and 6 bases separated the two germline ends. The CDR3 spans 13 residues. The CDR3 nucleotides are TGTGCCAGCAGTTACTCAGCGTTCGGGGAGCTGTTTTTT. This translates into CASSYSAFGELFF.

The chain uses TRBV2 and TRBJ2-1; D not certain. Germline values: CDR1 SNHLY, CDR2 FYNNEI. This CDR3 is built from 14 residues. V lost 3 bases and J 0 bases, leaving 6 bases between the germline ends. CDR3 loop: CASSDVDSYNEQFF. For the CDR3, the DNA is TGTGCCAGCAGTGACGTAGACTCCTACAATGAGCAGTTCTTC. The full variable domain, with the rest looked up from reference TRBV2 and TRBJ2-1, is EPEVTQTPSHQVTQMGQEVILRCVPISNHLYFYWYRQILGQKVEFLVSFYNNEISEKSEIFDDQFSVERPDGSNFTLKIRSTKLEDSAMYFCASSDVDSYNEQFFGPGTRLTVL.

Written as DNA, the CDR3 is TGTGCCTGGAGTGTTGAGGAGGGGGCGACTAATGAAAAACTGTTTTTT. Translated: CAWSVEEGATNEKLFF. This sequence joins TRBV30 and TRBJ1-4; 7 nucleotides match TRBD1. The length of the CDR3 is 16 residues. With 0 bases clipped from V and 2 bases from J, the junction kept 6 bases outside the gene matches. Looked up from germline, CDR1 is GTSNPN and CDR2 is SVGIG (reference sequence). The whole variable domain, remainder taken from reference TRBV30 and TRBJ1-4, is SQTIHQWPATLVQPVGSPLSLECTVEGTSNPNLYWYRQAAGRGLQLLFYSVGIGQISSEVPQNLSASRPQDRQFILSSKKLLLSDSGFYLCAWSVEEGATNEKLFFGSGTQLSVL.

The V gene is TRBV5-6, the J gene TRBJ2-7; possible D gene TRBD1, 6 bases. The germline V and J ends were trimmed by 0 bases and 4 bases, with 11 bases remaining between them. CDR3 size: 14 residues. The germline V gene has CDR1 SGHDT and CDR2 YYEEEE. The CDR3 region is CASSLGRGRYEQYF. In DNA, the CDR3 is TGTGCCAGCAGCTTGGGCAGGGGCCGGTACGAGCAGTACTTC.

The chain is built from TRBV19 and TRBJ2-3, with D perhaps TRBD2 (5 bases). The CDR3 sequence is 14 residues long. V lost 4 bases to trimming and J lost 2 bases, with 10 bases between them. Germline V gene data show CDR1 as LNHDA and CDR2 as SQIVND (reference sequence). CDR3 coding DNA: TGTGCCAGTAGTAGTCGGGAACCCACAGATACGCAGTATTTT. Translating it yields CASSSREPTDTQYF.

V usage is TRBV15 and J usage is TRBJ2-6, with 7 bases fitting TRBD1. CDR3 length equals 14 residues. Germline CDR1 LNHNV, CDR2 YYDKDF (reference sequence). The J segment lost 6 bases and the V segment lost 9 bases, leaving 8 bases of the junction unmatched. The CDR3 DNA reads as TGTGCCACAGGATTAGGGACAGTGGCCAACGTCCTGACTTTC. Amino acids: CATGLGTVANVLTF.

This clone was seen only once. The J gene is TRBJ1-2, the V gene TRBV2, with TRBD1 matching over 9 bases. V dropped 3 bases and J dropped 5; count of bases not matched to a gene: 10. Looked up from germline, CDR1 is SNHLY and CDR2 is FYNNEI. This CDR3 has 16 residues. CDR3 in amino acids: CASSELPGQGHYGYTF. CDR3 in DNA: TGTGCCAGCAGTGAGCTTCCGGGACAGGGCCATTATGGCTACACCTTC.

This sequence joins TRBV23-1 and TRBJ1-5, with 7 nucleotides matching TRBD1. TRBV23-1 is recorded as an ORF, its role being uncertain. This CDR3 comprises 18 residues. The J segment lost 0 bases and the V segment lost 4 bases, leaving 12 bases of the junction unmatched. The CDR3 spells CASSRPGQRLDSNQPQHF. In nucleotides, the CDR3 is TGCGCCAGCAGTCGCCCGGGACAGAGACTCGATAGCAATCAGCCCCAGCATTTT.

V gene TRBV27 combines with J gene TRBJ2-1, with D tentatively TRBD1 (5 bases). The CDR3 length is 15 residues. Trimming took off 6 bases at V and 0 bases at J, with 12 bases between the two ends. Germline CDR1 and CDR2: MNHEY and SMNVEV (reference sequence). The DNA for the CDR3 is TGTGCCAGCAGACTAAGGGGCGGCTCCTACAATGAGCAGTTCTTC. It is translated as CASRLRGGSYNEQFF.

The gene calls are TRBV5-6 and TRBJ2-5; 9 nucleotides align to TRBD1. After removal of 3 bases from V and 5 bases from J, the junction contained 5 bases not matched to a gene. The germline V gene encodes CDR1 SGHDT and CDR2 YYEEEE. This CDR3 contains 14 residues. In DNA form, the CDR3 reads TGTGCCAGCAGCTACGGGACAGGGAGGGAGACCCAGTACTTC. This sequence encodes CASSYGTGRETQYF.

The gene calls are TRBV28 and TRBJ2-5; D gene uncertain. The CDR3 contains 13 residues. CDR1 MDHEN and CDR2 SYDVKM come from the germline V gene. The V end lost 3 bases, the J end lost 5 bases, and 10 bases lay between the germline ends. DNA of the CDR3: TGTGCCAGCAGTTTTAGGTTCAGGGAGACCCAGTACTTC. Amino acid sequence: CASSFRFRETQYF.

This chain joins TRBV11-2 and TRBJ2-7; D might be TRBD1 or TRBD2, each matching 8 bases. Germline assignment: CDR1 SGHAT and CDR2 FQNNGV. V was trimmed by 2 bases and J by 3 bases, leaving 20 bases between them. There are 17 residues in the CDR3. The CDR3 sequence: CASSLFGRGTGSYEQYF. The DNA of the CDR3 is TGTGCCAGCAGCTTATTCGGGAGGGGGACAGGCAGCTACGAGCAGTACTTC.

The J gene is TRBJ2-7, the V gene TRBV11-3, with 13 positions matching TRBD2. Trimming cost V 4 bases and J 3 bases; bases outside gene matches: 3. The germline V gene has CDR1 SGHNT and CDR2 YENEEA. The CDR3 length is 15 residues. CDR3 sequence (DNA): TGTGCCAGCAGCTCCGGACTAGCGGGAGACTACGAGCAGTACTTC. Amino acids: CASSSGLAGDYEQYF.

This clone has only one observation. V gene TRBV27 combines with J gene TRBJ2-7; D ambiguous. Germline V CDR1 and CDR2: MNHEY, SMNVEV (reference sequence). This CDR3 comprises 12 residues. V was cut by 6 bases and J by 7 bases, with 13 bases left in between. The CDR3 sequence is CASSLNLREQYF. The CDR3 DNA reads TGTGCCAGCAGCCTCAACCTACGAGAGCAGTACTTC.

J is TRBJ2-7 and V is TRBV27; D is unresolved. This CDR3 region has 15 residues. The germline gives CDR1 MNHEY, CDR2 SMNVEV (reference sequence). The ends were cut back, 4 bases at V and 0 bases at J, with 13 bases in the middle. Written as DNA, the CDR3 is TGTGCCAGCAGTTATGGGCACCTGAGCTCCTACGAGCAGTACTTC. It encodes CASSYGHLSSYEQYF.

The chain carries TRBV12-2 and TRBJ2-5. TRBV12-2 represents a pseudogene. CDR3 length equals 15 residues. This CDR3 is CASRLSASLGETQYF. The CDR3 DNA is TGTGCAAGTCGCTTATCAGCGTCTTTAGGGGAGACCCAGTACTTC.

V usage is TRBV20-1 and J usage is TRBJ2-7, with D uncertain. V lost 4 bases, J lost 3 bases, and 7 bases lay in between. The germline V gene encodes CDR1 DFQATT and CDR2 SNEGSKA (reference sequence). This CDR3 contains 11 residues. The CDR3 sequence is CSATSYYEQYF. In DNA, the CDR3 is TGCAGTGCTACCTCTTACTACGAGCAGTACTTC.

The CDR3 is CASSVGPGANQYNEQFF. CDR3 sequence (DNA): TGTGCCAGCAGCGTAGGGCCGGGAGCCAATCAATACAATGAGCAGTTCTTC. The rearrangement joins TRBV9 to TRBJ2-1, with a tentative D call TRBD2 (6 bases). Deletions cut 0 bases from V and 4 bases from J, with 17 bases between. The CDR3 is made up of 17 amino acids. The germline V gene has CDR1 SGDLS and CDR2 YYNGEE.

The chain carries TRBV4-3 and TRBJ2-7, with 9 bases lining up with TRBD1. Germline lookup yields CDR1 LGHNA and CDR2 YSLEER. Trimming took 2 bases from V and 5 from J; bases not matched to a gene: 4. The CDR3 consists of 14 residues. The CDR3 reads CASSQWTGANEQYF. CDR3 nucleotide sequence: TGCGCCAGCAGCCAATGGACAGGGGCTAACGAGCAGTACTTC.

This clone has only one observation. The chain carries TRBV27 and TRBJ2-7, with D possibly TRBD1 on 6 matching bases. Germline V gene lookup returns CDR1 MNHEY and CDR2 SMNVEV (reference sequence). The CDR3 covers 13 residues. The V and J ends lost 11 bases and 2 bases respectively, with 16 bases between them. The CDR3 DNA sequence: TGTGCCGGCAAGAGGGACAACGCCTACGAGCAGTACTTC. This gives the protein CAGKRDNAYEQYF.

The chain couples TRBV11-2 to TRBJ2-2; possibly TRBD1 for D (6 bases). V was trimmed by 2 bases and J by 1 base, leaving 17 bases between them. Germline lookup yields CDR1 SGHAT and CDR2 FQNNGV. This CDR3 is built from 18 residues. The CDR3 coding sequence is TGTGCCAGCAGCTTATATTACGCAGGGGCCGGGAACACCGGGGAGCTGTTTTTT. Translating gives CASSLYYAGAGNTGELFF.